The clone carrying this TCR beta chain was counted ten times or more. Its antigen is still unknown. V gave up 3 bases and J gave up 8 bases; unmatched junction bases: 19. The CDR3 totals 17 residues. In germline, CDR1 is SQVTM, CDR2 ANQGSEA. Reverse transcription used about 500 ng RNA and constant-region primers for alpha and beta. Separate chain-specific third strand synthesis with multiplexing indices produced the alpha and beta libraries. In TCRdb, the 5' RACE reads were re-called with MiXCR into one record per CDR3 protein. The top ten clones hold more than 6.5% of a sample with approximately 14,000 distinct CDR3 sequences, about 10% of them seen once. These data come from a study of HIV-infected patients and healthy controls. Study outcomes and limitations: CMV-associated CDR3s mostly grew nonsignificantly during therapy, while HIV-associated CDR3s declined significantly. MAIT alpha-chain CDR3s were frequent in healthy controls, depleted in HIV+. Significant mean usage differences between HIV-infected patients and controls involved eight alpha and eight beta V genes. The authors saw processing only sixteen HIV-infected individuals as a major limitation on generality.

No cell fractionation was done, so the repertoire covers all unsorted peripheral blood T cells. The TCR was taken from an adult in good health. J is TRBJ2-1 and V is TRBV29-1; 7 nucleotides match TRBD1. Input material: blood. CDR3 nucleotide sequence: TGCAGCGTTGAGGGCCCCCCTGACAGGGCCCGTTTCGATGAGCAGTTCTTC. Translation gives CSVEGPPDRARFDEQFF.